This T cell receptor (beta chain) comes out of a study of STAT3 mutations in large granular lymphocyte leukemia. Across the whole study: Roughly half the longitudinally sequenced T-LGLL patients had canonical STAT3 mutations.

Study-wide results and limits: Sampling intervals varied between patients and samples. In T-cell large granular lymphocyte leukemia, about half of patients showed multiple immunodominant subclonotypes.

The data were produced by immunoSEQ multiplex PCR, yet TCRdb's version contains in-frame clones alone and is incomplete. The sample yields some 13,000 clones, about 92% seen once. In its sample, this clone was seen once. Its antigen is unknown. The receptor's source is a man aged 35-49 years with T-cell large granular lymphocyte leukemia. Some clones in this sample may be carry-over from other donors' samples. Sample: peripheral blood mononuclear cells.

CDR3 sequence: CASSQVGGVDGYTF. The CDR3 DNA follows: TGCGCCAGCAGCCAAGTGGGGGGGGTCGACGGCTACACCTTC. The rearrangement uses TRBV4-1 and TRBJ1-2; D is perhaps TRBD1 (5 bases). CDR1 and CDR2 from the germline V gene are MGHRA and YSYEKL. The CDR3 covers 14 residues. The V end was cut by 1 base, the J end by 8 bases, with 14 bases between.